This record concerns one TCR beta chain sequence. A few counts support this clonotype. Its antigen has not been determined. Base qualities are not provided; no much larger clone lies one nucleotide away. The sample belongs to a study of CD8 T cells in ankylosing spondylitis (dated by TCRdb to about 2017). In the study overall: The study set out to find disease-linked TCR variants by profiling T cell receptor beta repertoires in ankylosing spondylitis patients and healthy donors. The whole study cohort included 108 healthy donors and 25 ankylosing spondylitis patients. Peripheral blood was sampled, and synovial fluid was also collected from ankylosing spondylitis patients. Broader findings and caveats from the paper: Significant enrichment of the disease-linked clones was reported in matched synovial fluid samples from ankylosing spondylitis patients. Some motif variants were previously reported in synovial fluid and blood of reactive arthritis patients, suggesting common disease-initiation mechanisms. The disease-linked clones showed a CD8+ phenotype and occurred at relatively low frequencies in peripheral blood. A TCR beta motif made up of under ten highly homologous amino acid variants appeared to be characteristic of blood from ankylosing spondylitis patients.

The sample was run on an Illumina HiSeq 2500. Quantitative 5'-RACE with molecular barcodes was used to prepare TCR beta libraries. From the authors' description of their analysis: To identify disease-linked TCR variants, a new computational method was used, one built on a probabilistic model of VDJ rearrangement. TCRdb took the public reads, trimmed them with fastp at Q25, ran MiXCR for clone calling and kept in-frame beta chains. Under each unique CDR3 protein, matching rows form one entry showing the most common genes and DNA. In this record, the V and J calls reflect TCRdb's handling and not the investigators' own analysis. Recorded for this sample are 200,000 to 250,000 distinct CDR3 sequences; roughly 10% of them occurred a single time. 5.5% to 8% of the sample rests with the top ten. After removal of 7 bases from V and 2 bases from J, the junction retains 7 bases not matched to a gene. Including cysteine and phenylalanine, the CDR3 has 16 amino acids. Only CDR3 DNA remains: 48 bases, in frame from the first base.

The sample taken for sequencing was blood, either unsorted or a sorted T cell fraction (not recorded which). The rearranged chain carries TRBV12-3 or TRBV12-4 and TRBJ2-1, with 11 central nucleotides matching TRBD2. The sequence was obtained from a male donor with ankylosing spondylitis or in good health (not recorded which). The CDR3 in this case is CASIFGSGGAYNEQFF. The DNA sequence is TGTGCCAGCATTTTTGGTAGCGGGGGGGCCTACAATGAGCAGTTCTTC.